This TCR beta chain emerged from a study of cytotoxic CD8 clonotypes in ibrutinib-treated CLL (dated by TCRdb to 2020 to 2022). Regarding the research as a whole: In this cohort, 15 or so patients were treatment-naive and some 10 were relapsed/refractory, while fewer than 18 had unmutated IGHV. Cryopreserved peripheral blood mononuclear cells were collected at three points: before therapy, at response, and at either sustained remission or disease progression. Of the roughly 90 participants in the trial, about two dozen had longitudinal samples available. Responses were partial in around 25 patients and complete in 2; after median about 63 months follow-up, 14 stayed in remission and roughly twelve progressed. Samples at response were collected after a median of about 12 months of treatment, with a range of about 6 to 40 months. An average of around 250,000 productive templates and roughly 94,000 productive rearrangements was obtained per sample. Patients were still on ibrutinib when every remission and progressive disease sample was collected.

The intended sense of this specimen's time point label: 24 months on ibrutinib. For TCR beta library preparation, roughly 2.2 micrograms of genomic DNA was extracted from cryopreserved PBMCs. Longitudinal blood samples from CLL patients on ibrutinib monotherapy underwent high-throughput TCR beta sequencing. Patients were enrolled in a phase 2 open-label single-center ibrutinib monotherapy trial. A MiSeq instrument was used for deep resolution sequencing, which targeted depths ranging from 1 in 1 million up to 1 in 200,000 T cells, with coverage averaging 10x for each clonotype. TCR beta libraries were generated with the immunoSEQ hsTCRB Kit. The published analysis was carried out like this. ImmunoSEQ Data Assistant and ImmunoSEQ Analyzer were used for data analysis, and V, D and J genes were assigned according to IMGT definitions. Clonality, which ranges from 0 to 1, was calculated by subtracting the normalized Shannon entropy of productive rearrangement frequencies from one. Only overrepresented clonotypes making up at least 0.05% of each patient's repertoire were included in the public clonotype analysis. Some twelve repertoires from age-matched healthy donors, obtained from immuneACCESS, served as clonality controls. TCRdb mirrors the immuneACCESS table, restricted to in-frame sequences. Some clones are absent from its copies; in checked studies, under half trace to an unresolved V gene, and the reason for the others is unknown. V and J calls and clone size follow that table, whereas D and trimming were derived from the DNA. Present in this sample are 90,000 to 150,000 clones, approximately 58% of which were seen just once. The biggest ten clones account for approximately 35% of the sample.

The CDR3 runs 15 amino acids, cysteine and phenylalanine included. Kept here is only the CDR3 DNA, which spans 45 bases and is read in frame from base 1. The germline V gene provides CDR1 SGHVS and CDR2 FNYEAQ. What the research found in general, with its limitations: Baseline clonality was found to be higher than that of age-matched healthy donors and was strongly correlated with circulating CD8+ T-cell counts. Public clonotypes were rare and either shrank or stayed stable during treatment, and the rise in clonality at ibrutinib response reflected expansion of private clonotypes. Sampling times were not matched between patients in sustained remission and patients whose disease was progressing, and lymph node repertoires were not examined. An increase in clonality was observed at ibrutinib response, with clonality remaining stable during sustained remission and falling back toward baseline at progression.

This clone was detected only a few times. The specificity of this receptor is unknown. Germline is not matched at one junction end, which may reflect a read error. The chain couples TRBV7-6 to TRBJ2-5; 7 bases in the junction line up with TRBD1. Material: PBMCs, obtained after 24 months of ibrutinib treatment. This TCR derives from a human donor with chronic lymphocytic leukemia. The DNA sequence reads TGTGCCAGCACCTACCTACAGGGGACGAGAGAGGCCCAGTACTTC. Its amino acids are CASTYLQGTREAQYF.